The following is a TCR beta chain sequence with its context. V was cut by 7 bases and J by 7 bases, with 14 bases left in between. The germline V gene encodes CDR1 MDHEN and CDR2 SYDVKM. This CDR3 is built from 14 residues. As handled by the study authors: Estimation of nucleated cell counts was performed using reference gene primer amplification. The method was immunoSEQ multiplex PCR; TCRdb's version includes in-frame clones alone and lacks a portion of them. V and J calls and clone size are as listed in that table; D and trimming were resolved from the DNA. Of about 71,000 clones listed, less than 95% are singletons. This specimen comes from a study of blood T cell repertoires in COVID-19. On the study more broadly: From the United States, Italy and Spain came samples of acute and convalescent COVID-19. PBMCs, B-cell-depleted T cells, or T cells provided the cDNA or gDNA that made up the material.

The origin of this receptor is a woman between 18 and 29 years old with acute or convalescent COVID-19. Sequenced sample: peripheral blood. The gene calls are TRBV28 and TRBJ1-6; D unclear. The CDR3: CASKWQARNSPLHF. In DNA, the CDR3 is TGTGCCAGCAAATGGCAGGCAAGGAATTCACCCCTCCACTTT.